Below, 14 T cell receptor beta chains from the same sample are listed, as sequenced in a study of T-cell memory formation after mild COVID-19. MiXCR, applied by TCRdb to the 5' RACE reads, yields one record per CDR3 protein. Here the sample spans around 450,000 distinct CDR3 sequences, 20% to 25% being singletons. Input material: PBMCs or a T cell subset sorted from them (not recorded which). Receptors were obtained from an adult woman who had mild COVID-19 (a few samples of this study predate the infection). Cell type and time point are not known.

The chain has TRBV3-1 and TRBJ1-6, with 7 bases identical to TRBD1. Germline CDR1 is LGHDT and CDR2 is YNNKEL (reference sequence). The CDR3 sequence is 15 residues long. V was pared by 0 bases and J by 9 bases, with 5 bases of the junction left unmatched. CDR3 sequence reads: CASSQDRQGGSPLHF. The CDR3 DNA reads TGTGCCAGCAGCCAAGATCGGCAGGGGGGTTCACCCCTCCACTTT.

The rearrangement joins TRBV20-1 to TRBJ2-7; D is undetermined. The V and J ends lost 3 bases and 0 bases respectively, with 6 bases between them. From germline, CDR1 is DFQATT and CDR2 SNEGSKA (reference sequence). The CDR3 covers 12 residues. CDR3 protein: CSASLSSYEQYF. CDR3 in DNA: TGCAGTGCTAGCCTTAGCTCCTACGAGCAGTACTTC.

This clonotype was detected only a few times. V gene TRBV12-3 or TRBV12-4 combines with J gene TRBJ1-5, with 11 positions matching TRBD1. The V gene end was trimmed by 8 bases and the J gene end by 4 bases; junction bases not matched to a gene: 1. The CDR3 is made up of 13 amino acids. The CDR3 sequence: CASRDRGNQPQHF. The CDR3 coding sequence is TGTGCCAGCCGGGACAGGGGGAATCAGCCCCAGCATTTT.

This clonotype has just a few counts. The chain links TRBV21-1 to TRBJ2-7; the D call TRBD1 from the table was never checked on the DNA. TRBV21-1 is a documented pseudogene. The CDR3 is made up of 16 amino acids. In DNA form, the CDR3 reads TGTGCCACCCAGCAAAGTGTGATGGGGCAGGGGTACGAGCAGTACTTC. As protein: CATQQSVMGQGYEQYF.

The V gene is TRBV7-3, the J gene TRBJ1-2; weak D call: TRBD1 (6 bases). The CDR3 covers 15 residues. The V and J ends lost 5 bases and 3 bases respectively, with 16 bases between them. Germline loops: CDR1 SGHTA, CDR2 FQGTGA. The CDR3 region is CASSPTGSADYGYTF. CDR3 coding DNA: TGTGCCAGCAGCCCTACAGGGTCAGCGGACTATGGCTACACCTTC.

This clonotype was observed many times. The V gene is TRBV29-1, the J gene TRBJ2-7; weak D call: TRBD1 (7 bases). The CDR3 is 14 residues long. Trimming shortened V by 6 bases and J by 0 bases, and 15 bases separated the two germline ends. Germline V gene data show CDR1 as SQVTM and CDR2 as ANQGSEA. The CDR3 DNA reads TGCAGCGTGGCCCGGGGGACAGACTCCTACGAGCAGTACTTC. This encodes CSVARGTDSYEQYF.

A few counts support this clonotype. The chain is built from TRBV10-3 and TRBJ2-1; D may be TRBD2 (7 bases). Trimming took off 2 bases at V and 3 bases at J, with 14 bases between the two ends. The CDR3 spans 16 residues. The V gene's germline CDR1 is ENHRY and CDR2 SYGVKD. The CDR3 is CAISEASGGGYNEQFF. CDR3 coding DNA: TGTGCCATCAGTGAGGCTAGCGGAGGGGGCTACAATGAGCAGTTCTTC.

This clonotype was seen a few times. DNA of the CDR3: TGTGCCAGCAGTTTAAGGGAGGACAGCTATGGCTACACCTTC. Translating gives CASSLREDSYGYTF. The chain uses TRBV27 and TRBJ1-2; TRBD1 might be the D (6 bases). The CDR3 sequence is 14 residues long. With 2 bases removed from V and 4 bases from J, the gap between germline ends came to 11 bases. CDR1 is MNHEY, CDR2 SMNVEV, per germline (reference sequence).

This clonotype has more than one count but fewer than ten. The V and J genes are TRBV5-1 and TRBJ2-7; D possibly corresponds to TRBD2 (6 bases). Germline CDR1 SGHRS, CDR2 YFSETQ. V gave up 7 bases and J gave up 3 bases, with 20 bases separating them. The CDR3 contains 15 residues. The CDR3 DNA reads TGCGCCAGCCGCCGGGAGTTTGGGGAAGGCTACGAGCAGTACTTC. Translation gives CASRREFGEGYEQYF.

This clonotype was counted at least ten times. This chain joins TRBV7-2 and TRBJ2-7; TRBD2 matches at 10 bases. CDR3 length: 15 amino acids. Germline-derived CDR1 and CDR2 are SGHTA and FQGNSA. V shed 3 bases and J 1 base; nucleotides not matched to a gene: 3. The CDR3 DNA is TGTGCCAGCAGCTTTAGCGGGGGGAAATCCTACGAGCAGTACTTC. It encodes CASSFSGGKSYEQYF.

CDR3 in amino acids: CASSTSRNEQYF. The DNA for the CDR3 is TGTGCCAGCTCAACTAGCCGGAACGAGCAGTACTTC. The chain employs TRBV18 and TRBJ2-7; D is perhaps TRBD2 (6 bases). The germline V gene encodes CDR1 KGHSH and CDR2 LQKENI. The length of the CDR3 is 12 residues. Trimming removed 5 bases at V and 5 bases at J, with 10 bases between. Drawing the rest from reference TRBV18 and TRBJ2-7, the complete variable domain is NAGVMQNPRHLVRRRGQEARLRCSPMKGHSHVYWYRQLPEEGLKFMVYLQKENIIDESGMPKERFSAEFPKEGPSILRIQQVVRGDSAAYFCASSTSRNEQYFGPGTRLTVT.

This clonotype was detected a few times. The chain is built from TRBV12-3 or TRBV12-4 and TRBJ2-1, with D unclear. Between the trimmed V and J ends, which lost 6 bases and 9 bases, there was a span of 15 bases. The CDR3 consists of 13 residues. The CDR3 protein is CASRPEDGLEQFF. DNA of the CDR3: TGTGCCAGCAGGCCAGAGGACGGCCTTGAGCAGTTCTTC.

This clonotype was seen more than once but under ten times. The germline gene is not matched at one end of the junction; a read error may be the cause. V is TRBV20-1 and J is TRBJ2-7; 7 bases fit TRBD1. The CDR3 totals 12 residues. The germline gives CDR1 DFQATT, CDR2 SNEGSKA (reference sequence). CDR3 nucleotides: TGCAGTGCTGGTCCTCTACAGGGGCCCTTGGACTTC. Amino acid sequence: CSAGPLQGPLDF.

This clonotype was picked up a small number of times. The V call is TRBV2, the J call TRBJ1-1; 7 nucleotides match TRBD1. Trimming removed 3 bases from V and 1 base from J; junction bases left unmatched: 8. The CDR3 spans 16 residues. CDR1 is SNHLY and CDR2 is FYNNEI in the germline V gene. The CDR3 nucleotides read TGTGCCAGCAGTGATCCCACCGGGACAGCGAACACTGAAGCTTTCTTT. The encoded protein is CASSDPTGTANTEAFF.